The clone carrying this T cell receptor beta chain has at least ten counts. As yet, its antigen is unknown. The data derive from a study of T cell clonality in common variable immunodeficiency. Study-wide points: TCRbeta clonality was increased in CVID versus healthy controls.

Assay used: immunoSEQ multiplex PCR; TCRdb lists only in-frame clones, some missing. The profile covers around 81,000 clones, none occurring a single time. The sequencing input was peripheral blood mononuclear cells. This TCR came from a person aged 18-70 years in good health.

CDR3 DNA (partial): TGTGCCAGCACGTCGGACTTGAACACTGAA. It is translated as CASTSDLNTE. The CDR3 reads in full as CASTSDLNTEAFF. The chain is built from TRBV6-2 or TRBV6-3 and TRBJ1-1; D call uncertain. The sequence runs out 3 residues before the end of the CDR3; the remainder is reconstructed from the germline J gene. CDR1 and CDR2 (germline): MNHEY, SVGEGT. The V end lost 7 bases, the J end lost 0 bases, and 9 bases lay between the germline ends. There are 13 residues in the CDR3.